This TCR beta chain was sequenced for a study of tumor-infiltrating lymphocytes in primary liver carcinoma. Study in general: Staging placed the tumors at T1-T3 N0M0, and they measured 4.2 to 10 cm across. Roughly 3.65 to 8 million productive TCRbeta reads were obtained per sample, with similar numbers across tissue types.

Researchers generated TCR beta cDNA from around 0.55 ug of total RNA, relying on a constant-region primer. Employing slightly modified ARM-PCR, three nested multiplex PCR rounds were run, and these gave rise to the TCR beta libraries. The first two PCR rounds used TRBV1-TRBV30 forward primers with a C-beta reverse primer, nine to ten cycles each. TCRdb redid the calling of the multiplex PCR reads with MiXCR, one entry per CDR3 protein. The sample consists of fewer than 85,000 distinct CDR3 sequences, 69% of them appearing once. Germline CDR1 reads SGHAT; CDR2 reads FQNNGV. V lost 7 bases and J lost 1, with 10 bases in between. The CDR3 sequence is 13 residues long. Joint extraction of RNA and DNA used roughly 20-33 mg of bulk tissue that was unsorted. Through surgical resection, the patients' primary liver carcinoma was treated. No patient had received treatment, and all had chronic HBV infection.

This chain joins TRBV11-2 and TRBJ1-1, with D hard to call. The receptor was isolated from a man between 40 and 49 years old with primary liver carcinoma and hepatitis B virus infection. The sample comprised tumor-adjacent normal liver tissue. CDR3 DNA: TGTGCCAGCAACTTGGTGGGGAACACTGAAGCTTTCTTT. Protein sequence: CASNLVGNTEAFF.